A selection of T cell receptor beta chains follows, all from one sample in a study of post-analysis software for immune sequencing data. In TCRdb, the PCR reads were re-called with MiXCR into one record per CDR3 protein. The profile shows 750,000 to 950,000 distinct CDR3 sequences, 53% of them singletons. Sequenced material: blood. These receptors all come from a girl aged 10-17 years with multiple sclerosis. Both conserved end residues are part of each CDR3.

j_call,v_call,cdr3_aa
TRBJ1-4,TRBV25-1,CASSERGQGARGEKLFF
TRBJ2-4,TRBV14,CASSLSGGSPGNIQYF
TRBJ2-6,TRBV7-3,CASSLIPGGASGANVLTF
TRBJ2-7,TRBV9,CASNVDGSSYEQYF
TRBJ1-2,TRBV6-5,CVSSRPGQGADYTF
TRBJ2-1,TRBV29-1,CSVDVDRFGEQFF
TRBJ2-4,TRBV7-2,CASSLGFDASGGGGNIQYF
TRBJ1-1,TRBV25-1,CASSEMGRTEAFF
TRBJ2-2,TRBV11-1,CASSPRGQTNTGELFF
TRBJ1-2,TRBV6-5,CASSSPGLGDYGYTF
TRBJ2-2,TRBV27,CASSLSRDGGELFF
TRBJ2-1,TRBV6-1,CASRIDSYNEQFF
TRBJ2-3,TRBV9,CASSVATIPSGQSTDTQYF
TRBJ2-6,TRBV12-3/TRBV12-4,CASTWKGQGISRTGANVLTF
TRBJ2-3,TRBV7-8,CASVAGGGDTQYF
TRBJ1-6,TRBV25-1,CASSGPGHSKNSPPHF
TRBJ2-1,TRBV6-5,CASRKGTSGYNEQFF
TRBJ2-1,TRBV3-1,CASGRRGASNEQFF
TRBJ1-1,TRBV12-3/TRBV12-4,CASSLEQADEAFF
TRBJ2-3,TRBV6-6,CASSSAGQGASNTQYF
TRBJ2-3,TRBV20-1,CSARTRVDTQYF
TRBJ2-3,TRBV12-3/TRBV12-4,CASSLANSGSTDTQYF
TRBJ1-5,TRBV15,CATSRGQGYSNQPQHF
TRBJ2-3,TRBV27,CASAPLAALTDTQYF
TRBJ2-4,TRBV20-1,CSANSGGVAKNIQYF
TRBJ1-5,TRBV5-1,CASSLSLDSNQPQHF
TRBJ2-1,TRBV7-2,CASSRGREPYNEQFF
TRBJ1-2,TRBV20-1,CSASHFVDNYGYTF
TRBJ2-1,TRBV12-3/TRBV12-4,CASRSGGVQNEQFF
TRBJ2-7,TRBV6-1,CASTERDNYEQYF
TRBJ2-7,TRBV5-1,CASSLAAGTFYERYF
TRBJ2-1,TRBV28,CASSPPGLAGPNEQFF
TRBJ2-3,TRBV5-1,CASSFLGPDTDTQYF
TRBJ1-4,TRBV20-1,CSARDEGQGEKLFF
TRBJ1-1,TRBV12-3/TRBV12-4,CASSPDRVNTEAFF
TRBJ1-5,TRBV19,CASKLDRGFYSNQPQHF
TRBJ2-4,TRBV20-1,CSARILASGRGEQYF
TRBJ2-7,TRBV9,CASSGGQGSSYEQYF
-,TRBV5-1,CASSGTGVEQYF
TRBJ2-7,TRBV6-6,CASSSQPGWGSRYEQYF
TRBJ1-5,TRBV7-9,CASSRTGGQPQHF
TRBJ1-1,TRBV11-2,CASSLFGGTAEAFF
TRBJ2-5,TRBV10-3,CAISEFRGRQETQYF
TRBJ2-1,TRBV5-1,CASSLAENSYNEQFF
-,TRBV9,CASSVTPDRATYEQYF
TRBJ1-5,TRBV24-1,CATSGGTSNQPQHF
TRBJ2-7,TRBV12-3/TRBV12-4,CASMSGGTGYEQYF
TRBJ1-5,TRBV2,CASSEEDSNQPQHF
TRBJ2-4,TRBV7-9,CASSLWGPNIQYF
TRBJ2-1,TRBV5-1,CASSWDGPQYNEQFF
TRBJ2-5,TRBV15,CATSQQGTQETQYF
TRBJ2-7,TRBV20-1,CSAHVAGGQVEQYF
TRBJ2-1,TRBV6-5,CASSIDSGEQFF
TRBJ2-1,TRBV11-2,CASSLQWDRENEQFF
TRBJ2-1,TRBV29-1,CSGRTSGNRNEQFF
TRBJ2-1,TRBV24-1,CATSDRLANEQFF
TRBJ2-3,TRBV20-1,CSAITSIGPTDTQYF